Here is one T cell receptor beta chain with its context. Which antigen it targets is not known. Base qualities are not at hand, and no much larger clone is one base apart. About 500 nanograms of biopsy DNA per sample were submitted for commercial TCRB immunosequencing. A two-step, amplification bias-controlled multiplex PCR was used by Adaptive Biotechnology to amplify CDR3 regions from genomic DNA. Primers covering every V and J gene segment were used in the first PCR, while barcodes and Illumina adapters were added in the second PCR. An Illumina instrument was used to sequence the CDR3 libraries. In the authors' own workflow: The analysis used both the pipelines supplied by the vendor and custom analysis of the raw data in R/Bioconductor with R version 3.3.0. Clonality, which ranges from 0 to 1, was calculated as the inverse of the normalised Shannon entropy across all productive clones. High-frequency clones were defined as the share of the repertoire occupied by the top 100 clones, with only clones passing a 95% confidence test being retained. Overlap between samples was measured with the Morisita-Horn index, while repertoire diversity was measured with the Simpson index. TCRdb mirrors the immuneACCESS table, restricted to in-frame sequences. Some clones are absent from its copies; in checked studies, under half trace to an unresolved V gene, and the reason for the others is unknown. V and J calls and clone size are those listed in that table; D and trimming were worked out from the DNA. The sample table records about 3,800 clones; roughly 80% of these occur just once. The ten largest clones capture around 7% of the sample.

To be eligible, patients had to be adults with ileal or ileocolonic Crohn's disease and an indication for ileocolonic resection. Before DNA extraction, whole ileal mucosal biopsies were kept frozen at -80 degrees C. Genomic DNA was extracted from frozen whole biopsies with a TRizol-based method and quantified on a NanoDrop 2000 spectrophotometer. The data stem from a study of T cell repertoires in ileal Crohn's disease (dated by TCRdb to between 2018 and 2021). With respect to the entire study: Median disease duration was around eight years, and 30% to 45% of patients were identified as active smokers at the time of surgery. Every patient underwent surgery because of a complication, which was stricturing disease in around 61% of cases and penetrating disease in approximately 40%. The TCR repertoire was analysed in about 62 patients with Crohn's disease drawn from a prospective multicentre cohort. The study was conducted in parallel with a multicentre cohort built to find predictors of early endoscopic recurrence after ileocolonic resection. A total of 171 mucosal samples from about 50 patients were sequenced, with samples obtained at several locations on the surgical specimen and at postoperative endoscopy. Endoscopic postoperative recurrence was defined as a Rutgeerts score above i0. About half of the patients received postoperative therapy: 11 received thiopurines and 15 to 20 received anti-TNF agents. Beyond this particular receptor, the publication reports: Sorted CD8 T cells carried more high-frequency clones than CD4 T cells, suggesting mucosal expansions were mainly CD8. A significantly higher proportion of clonal expansions was observed in active smokers at surgery than in non-smokers (25.9% vs 17.9%, p=0.02). Mucosal CD4 and CD8 T cells were sorted and sequenced only in a subgroup of patients, the size of which was not stated. Endoscopic recurrence was linked to a higher percentage of high-frequency clones at surgery, and recurrence occurred in every patient whose clonality exceeded 26.8% (18/57).

Source material: ileal tissue. The receptor comes from an adult with Crohn's disease.

The base sequence is TGTGCCAGCAGCTTCCCCGCCGGAGCTAACTATGGCTACACCTTC. The encoded protein is CASSFPAGANYGYTF. Here the chain combines TRBV7-9 and TRBJ1-2; the D gene lacks a confident call. Sequences SEHNR (CDR1) and FQNEAQ (CDR2) are obtained from the germline V gene (reference sequence). Spanning cysteine to phenylalanine, the CDR3 consists of 15 amino acids. The sequence is cut down to CDR3 DNA, 45 bases in frame from base 1. Deletion took 3 bases off V and 0 bases off J, with a span of 11 bases between the germline ends.